Below, 16 T cell receptor beta chains from the same sample are listed, as sequenced in a study of cytomegalovirus exposure and HLA in healthy donors. The PCR ran on 60 Vbeta and 13 Jbeta primers. Here immunoSEQ multiplex PCR was the method, and the copy in TCRdb shows in-frame clones only, minus some. The sample carries about 150,000 clones, 65% to 85% recorded once. Sequencing was performed on PBMCs. The receptors were sampled from a man between 18 and 29 years old in good health and CMV-seronegative.

The chain couples TRBV6-1 to TRBJ2-3; 14 bases align to TRBD2. V lost 1 base, J lost 8 bases, and 5 bases stayed unmatched. CDR1 is MNHNS, CDR2 SASEGT, per germline. CDR3 length equals 16 residues. CDR3 in DNA: TGTGCCAGCAGTGAAGGACTAGCGGGGGGGCTTGGTACGCAGTATTTT. It codes for CASSEGLAGGLGTQYF.

This clone was counted only a few times. At the DNA level, this CDR3 is encoded by other sequences in the same sample as well. The gene calls are TRBV5-1 and TRBJ2-3; a weak D match, TRBD2 (6 bases). The CDR3 sequence is 14 residues long. Trimming cost V 0 bases and J 2 bases, with 7 bases left between them. CDR1 and CDR2 (germline): SGHRS, YFSETQ. The CDR3 sequence is CASSLGDSTDTQYF. The DNA of the CDR3 is TGCGCCAGCAGCTTGGGGGACTCCACAGATACGCAGTATTTT.

The chain recombines TRBV5-4 with TRBJ2-7, with D possibly TRBD2 on 7 matching bases. The CDR3 runs 13 residues. Trimming pared 4 bases from V and 5 bases from J, leaving 13 bases between. CDR1 and CDR2 (germline): SGHNT, YYREEE (reference sequence). The CDR3 loop is CASSRPGGHEQYV. DNA for the CDR3: TGTGCCAGCAGCCGTCCCGGGGGGCACGAGCAGTACGTC.

This clone was counted a few times. The V and J genes are TRBV5-6 and TRBJ2-4; TRBD1 might be the D (6 bases). Germline CDR1 reads SGHDT; CDR2 reads YYEEEE. V was trimmed by 3 bases and J by 12 bases, leaving 16 bases between them. This CDR3 is 13 amino acids long. The CDR3 region is CASSSLGGDSQYF. For the CDR3, the DNA is TGTGCCAGCAGCTCTTTAGGGGGAGACAGTCAGTACTTC.

V gene TRBV11-3 combines with J gene TRBJ2-2; 8 positions agree with TRBD1. V dropped 4 bases and J dropped 2; count of bases not matched to a gene: 12. The CDR3 consists of 18 residues. Germline V gene lookup returns CDR1 SGHNT and CDR2 YENEEA. CDR3 DNA: TGTGCCAGCAGCTCCGGACAGGGCCGCCAACCTAACACCGGGGAGCTGTTTTTT. This codes for CASSSGQGRQPNTGELFF. Based on the CDR3 plus reference TRBV11-3 and TRBJ2-2, the full variable domain is EAGVVQSPRYKIIEKKQPVAFWCNPISGHNTLYWYLQNLGQGPELLIRYENEEAVDDSQLPKDRFSAERLKGVDSTLKIQPAELGDSAVYLCASSSGQGRQPNTGELFFGEGSRLTVL.

Note on this clone: At one of its ends the junction is not consistent with the germline gene, which may arise from a read error. The chain has TRBV6-1 and TRBJ1-1, with a possible D match to TRBD1 (6 bases). The germline CDR1 and CDR2 sequences are MNHNS and SASEGT. This CDR3 has 15 residues. CDR3 amino acids: CATRSGVGMNTETFF. As DNA, the CDR3 is TGTGCCACCAGGTCAGGGGTGGGCATGAACACTGAAACTTTCTTT.

This chain links TRBV2 with TRBJ2-2; the D is unclear. CDR1 SNHLY and CDR2 FYNNEI come from the germline V gene. Trimming shortened V by 4 bases and J by 8 bases, and 11 bases separated the two germline ends. This CDR3 spans 13 amino acids. The CDR3 DNA reads TGTGCCAGCAGTGGGGCCCCCGGAGGGGAGCTGTTTTTT. It codes for CASSGAPGGELFF.

This clone was seen once. The J gene is TRBJ2-4, the V gene TRBV2; D may be TRBD1 (5 bases). The CDR3 length is 14 residues. V lost 3 bases and J lost 6, with 12 bases in between. CDR1 is SNHLY, CDR2 FYNNEI, per germline. This CDR3 reads CASSDPQGRNIQYF. CDR3 in DNA: TGTGCCAGCAGTGATCCTCAGGGAAGAAACATTCAGTACTTC.

Regarding this clone: This sample also contains other DNA sequences that code for the same CDR3. The chain couples TRBV4-2 to TRBJ1-2; D call uncertain. The CDR3 sequence is 17 residues long. CDR1 and CDR2 from the germline V gene are LGHNA and YNFKEQ. V was shortened by 0 bases and J by 4 bases, with 18 bases between the two germline ends. The CDR3 spells CASSQDFRGSLSYGYTF. CDR3 nucleotides: TGTGCCAGCAGCCAAGATTTCCGAGGCAGCCTTAGCTATGGCTACACCTTC.

The chain uses TRBV5-1 and TRBJ2-1, with TRBD1 identical over 9 bases. This CDR3 comprises 15 residues. The germline V gene has CDR1 SGHRS and CDR2 YFSETQ. V lost 3 bases, J lost 4 bases, and 5 bases stayed unmatched. CDR3 in amino acids: CASSWTGAGYNEQFF. CDR3 coding DNA: TGCGCCAGCAGCTGGACAGGGGCTGGGTACAATGAGCAGTTCTTC.

The rearrangement joins TRBV7-8 to TRBJ2-5; the D gene is possibly TRBD2 (6 bases). CDR3 length: 15 residues. Trimming shortened V by 3 bases and J by 2 bases, and 13 bases separated the two germline ends. Germline V gives CDR1 SGHVS, CDR2 FQNEAQ. Here the CDR3 DNA reads TGTGCCAGCAGCTTTCCCGGGACTGAACAAGAGACCCAGTACTTC. This codes for CASSFPGTEQETQYF.

The chain carries TRBV28 and TRBJ1-3; TRBD1 is a possible D gene (5 bases). Between the trimmed V and J ends, which lost 3 bases and 2 bases, there was a span of 11 bases. This CDR3 has 15 residues. Germline CDR1 is MDHEN and CDR2 is SYDVKM. CDR3: CASSFPTETGNTIYF. The CDR3 coding sequence is TGTGCCAGCAGTTTTCCGACAGAGACTGGAAACACCATATATTTT.

There are a few counts of this clone. The rearrangement uses TRBV5-6 and TRBJ1-1; D may be TRBD1 (5 bases). Trimming took 5 bases from V and 6 from J, leaving 14 bases between them. Germline V lookup: CDR1 SGHDT, CDR2 YYEEEE. The CDR3 extends over 13 amino acids. The CDR3 loop reads CASRMLRGSEAFF. Written as DNA, the CDR3 is TGTGCCAGCAGAATGCTAAGGGGTTCTGAAGCTTTCTTT.

The rearrangement links TRBV5-4 to TRBJ2-3, with 8 bases fitting TRBD1. Germline V gene sequence: CDR1 SGHNT, CDR2 YYREEE (reference sequence). The CDR3 sequence is 15 residues long. Germline trimming cut 0 bases from V and 3 bases from J; bases unmatched to any gene: 3. CDR3 amino acids: CASSLEDRDTDTQYF. The DNA of the CDR3 is TGTGCCAGCAGCTTGGAGGACAGGGATACAGATACGCAGTATTTT. The full variable domain, its missing parts supplied by reference TRBV5-4 and TRBJ2-3, is ETGVTQSPTHLIKTRGQQVTLRCSSQSGHNTVSWYQQALGQGPQFIFQYYREEENGRGNFPPRFSGLQFPNYSSELNVNALELDDSALYLCASSLEDRDTDTQYFGPGTRLTVL.

This chain links TRBV7-2 with TRBJ1-1; 7 bases match TRBD1. CDR1 and CDR2 from the germline V gene are SGHTA and FQGNSA. The junction had 16 bases not matched to a gene; V was cut back by 6 bases and J by 0 bases. This CDR3 has 18 residues. Here the CDR3 reads CASRMSGTEWNVNTEAFF. The CDR3 bases are TGTGCCAGCAGAATGAGTGGGACAGAGTGGAACGTGAACACTGAAGCTTTCTTT. Full variable domain (outside the CDR3, taken from reference TRBV7-2 and TRBJ1-1): GAGVSQSPSNKVTEKGKDVELRCDPISGHTALYWYRQSLGQGLEFLIYFQGNSAPDKSGLPSDRFSAERTGGSVSTLTIQRTQQEDSAVYLCASRMSGTEWNVNTEAFFGQGTRLTVV.

In regard to this clone: The sample carries other DNA sequences with the same CDR3. The chain recombines TRBV5-6 with TRBJ1-5, with TRBD1 matching over 7 bases. V gave up 5 bases and J gave up 3 bases; unmatched junction bases: 8. From germline, CDR1 is SGHDT and CDR2 YYEEEE. There are 15 residues in the CDR3. CDR3 DNA sequence: TGTGCCAGCAGTCAAACAGGGGCCCCCAATCAGCCCCAGCATTTT. Its translation is CASSQTGAPNQPQHF. The full variable domain, completed using reference TRBV5-6 and TRBJ1-5, is DAGVTQSPTHLIKTRGQQVTLRCSPKSGHDTVSWYQQALGQGPQFIFQYYEEEERQRGNFPDRFSGHQFPNYSSELNVNALLLGDSALYLCASSQTGAPNQPQHFGDGTRLSIL.